Each of the 7 T cell receptor beta chains below was sequenced from the same sample in a study of OX40 agonist ivuxolimab in advanced cancers. Sequencing used immunoSEQ multiplex PCR; TCRdb keeps in-frame clones, though not all of them. The sample includes around 14,000 clones, around 84% seen only once; the top ten take roughly a fifth. The sequencing used CD4+ or CD8+ T cells sorted from blood, collected in a trial of the OX40 agonist ivuxolimab. These receptors were obtained from an adult with an advanced solid tumor such as melanoma, head and neck, liver or kidney cancer.

The chain links TRBV27 to TRBJ2-7, with D possibly being TRBD1 (5 bases). This CDR3 is 15 amino acids long. Germline V CDR1 and CDR2: MNHEY, SMNVEV (reference sequence). Trimming removed 4 bases at V and 5 bases at J, with 18 bases between. CDR3 sequence reads: CASSSDSYRRHEQYF. CDR3 bases: TGTGCCAGCAGTTCGGATTCGTACAGGCGACACGAGCAGTACTTC.

This clone appeared a few times. The genes are TRBV29-1 and TRBJ2-5, with 12 bases aligning to TRBD1. This CDR3 has 14 amino acids. The V gene end was trimmed by 4 bases and the J gene end by 5 bases; junction bases not matched to a gene: 5. Germline V lookup: CDR1 SQVTM, CDR2 ANQGSEA. CDR3 sequence (DNA): TGCAGCGTTGTAGGGACAGGGGGCGGGGAGACCCAGTACTTC. Its protein is CSVVGTGGGETQYF. The whole variable domain, remainder taken from reference TRBV29-1 and TRBJ2-5, is SAVISQKPSRDICQRGTSLTIQCQVDSQVTMMFWYRQQPGQSLTLIATANQGSEATYESGFVIDKFPISRPNLTFSTLTVSNMSPEDSSIYLCSVVGTGGGETQYFGPGTRLLVL.

DNA of the CDR3: TGTGCCAGCAGCTCCACTAGCGGGATCACAGATACGCAGTATTTT. This encodes CASSSTSGITDTQYF. This chain joins TRBV7-8 and TRBJ2-3; 10 bases align to TRBD2. The ends lost 4 bases at V and 2 bases at J; junction bases unmatched: 3. The germline CDR1 and CDR2 sequences are SGHVS and FQNEAQ. The CDR3 length is 15 residues.

The V and J genes are TRBV27 and TRBJ2-7; no reliable D call. V gave up 4 bases and J gave up 2 bases, with 12 bases separating them. The CDR3 is 14 amino acids. The germline CDR1 and CDR2 sequences are MNHEY and SMNVEV (reference sequence). Here the CDR3 DNA reads TGTGCCAGCAGTTATAGCTCGGGCCCCTACGAGCAGTACTTC. This gives the protein CASSYSSGPYEQYF.

This clone was found once. The chain has TRBV6-5 and TRBJ1-4; D is undetermined. Germline loops: CDR1 MNHEY, CDR2 SVGAGI. V gave up 0 bases and J gave up 7 bases, with 9 bases separating them. The CDR3 is made up of 14 amino acids. The CDR3 DNA sequence: TGTGCCAGCAGTTACTCTGGACGGACTGAAAAACTGTTTTTT. It codes for CASSYSGRTEKLFF.

Notes on this clone: Other DNA sequences in the same sample also yield this CDR3. The V call is TRBV6-5, the J call TRBJ1-5; the D is unclear. The CDR3 sequence is 16 residues long. Germline values: CDR1 MNHEY, CDR2 SVGAGI. V was shortened by 3 bases and J by 4 bases, with 16 bases between the two germline ends. DNA of the CDR3: TGTGCCAGCAGTTATTACCCCACCGGCGGTAATCAGCCCCAGCATTTT. It yields the protein CASSYYPTGGNQPQHF.

V is TRBV9 and J is TRBJ2-1; 7 bases line up with TRBD1. Germline trimming cut 6 bases from V and 5 bases from J; bases unmatched to any gene: 8. Germline V gives CDR1 SGDLS, CDR2 YYNGEE. This CDR3 is 14 amino acids long. The CDR3 nucleotides are TGTGCCAGCAACTCGGGACAGCCTAACAATGAGCAGTTCTTC. The encoded protein is CASNSGQPNNEQFF.